These T cell receptor beta chains were read from a single sample in a study of blood T cell repertoires in COVID-19. Produced via immunoSEQ multiplex PCR; TCRdb's table is partial and in-frame only. The profile shows roughly 300,000 clones, about 90% of them singletons. The sequencing sample was made of peripheral blood. The receptors come from a woman aged 45-65 years who had recovered from COVID-19. Each CDR3 is given with its conserved first and last residue. The D gene is left open where the match is weak.

>16|.|TRBJ2-1|TRBV6-2/TRBV6-3
CASSSPGLVSYNEQFF
TGTGCCAGCAGTTCGCCGGGACTGGTATCCTACAATGAGCAGTTCTTC
>15|.|TRBJ2-1|TRBV6-2/TRBV6-3
CASSYSRGAGGEQFF
TGTGCCAGCAGTTACTCTCGGGGGGCCGGTGGCGAGCAGTTCTTC
>15|TRBD1|TRBJ1-5|TRBV6-1
CASSDHGTGGQPQHF
TGTGCCAGCAGTGACCACGGGACAGGGGGGCAGCCCCAGCATTTT
>12|.|TRBJ1-1|TRBV10-2
CASRLTNTEAFF
TGCGCCAGCCGACTAACGAACACTGAAGCTTTCTTT
>17|TRBD2|TRBJ2-2|TRBV28
CASSYGTSGSVAGELFF
TGTGCCAGCAGTTACGGGACTAGTGGGTCGGTAGCCGGGGAGCTGTTTTTT
>15|TRBD2|TRBJ2-7|TRBV18
CASSPRLAGVYEQYF
TGTGCCAGCTCACCACGACTAGCGGGGGTATATGAGCAGTACTTC
>17|TRBD1|TRBJ2-2|TRBV5-1
CASSLRAGQGFTGELFF
TGCGCCAGCAGCCTCCGGGCGGGACAGGGGTTCACCGGGGAGCTGTTTTTT
>13|TRBD1|TRBJ2-5|TRBV2
CASSRGRTETQYF
TGTGCCAGCAGCAGGGGGCGCACGGAGACCCAGTACTTC
>14|.|TRBJ1-1|TRBV27
CASSFARGNTEAFF
TGTGCCAGCAGTTTTGCCAGGGGTAACACTGAAGCTTTCTTT
>14|.|TRBJ2-1|TRBV4-3
CASSQDSSYNEQFF
TGCGCCAGCAGCCAAGACTCCAGTTACAATGAGCAGTTCTTC
>11|.|TRBJ1-1|TRBV20-1
CSAAAAWGAFF
TGCAGTGCCGCGGCCGCCTGGGGCGCTTTCTTT
>15|TRBD1|TRBJ2-2|TRBV5-1
CASSETGGNTGELFF
TGCGCCAGCAGCGAAACAGGGGGCAACACCGGGGAGCTGTTTTTT
>13|.|TRBJ1-2|TRBV28
CASSVSHSYGYTF
TGTGCCAGCAGCGTTTCACATTCCTATGGCTACACCTTC
>16|TRBD1|TRBJ2-3|TRBV11-2
CASSFLTGFGIDTQYF
TGTGCCAGCAGCTTCTTGACAGGGTTTGGGATAGATACGCAGTATTTT
>14|.|TRBJ1-5|TRBV6-6
CASSAGGTNQPQHF
TGTGCCAGCAGTGCCGGGGGGACAAATCAGCCCCAGCATTTT
>15|.|TRBJ1-6|TRBV28
CASSLVGGAHSPLHF
TGTGCCAGCAGTTTAGTCGGAGGGGCCCATTCACCCCTCCACTTT
>13|.|TRBJ1-2|TRBV13
CASSLGREEGYTF
TGTGCCAGCAGCTTGGGCAGGGAAGAGGGCTACACCTTC
>15|TRBD2|TRBJ2-2|TRBV29-1
CSVDRGGPNTGELFF
TGCAGCGTGGATAGGGGAGGGCCGAACACCGGGGAGCTGTTTTTT
>17|.|TRBJ1-2|TRBV21-1
CASSKCPRGGRDYGYTF
TGTGCCAGCAGCAAATGCCCTAGGGGGGGGAGAGACTATGGCTACACCTTC
>16|TRBD2|TRBJ2-5|TRBV7-8
CASSSPRAGVAETQYF
TGTGCCAGCAGCTCCCCCAGGGCGGGAGTAGCAGAGACCCAGTACTTC
>17|TRBD1|TRBJ1-1|TRBV7-2
CASSLASGTAMNTEAFF
TGTGCCAGCAGCTTAGCCTCCGGGACAGCTATGAACACTGAAGCTTTCTTT
>15|TRBD2|TRBJ2-1|TRBV6-5
CASRVAGGGIDEQFF
TGTGCCAGCAGAGTAGCGGGAGGGGGCATCGATGAGCAGTTCTTC
>15|TRBD2|TRBJ2-3|TRBV5-4
CASSLALAGPDTQYF
TGTGCCAGCAGCTTGGCGCTAGCGGGGCCAGATACGCAGTATTTT